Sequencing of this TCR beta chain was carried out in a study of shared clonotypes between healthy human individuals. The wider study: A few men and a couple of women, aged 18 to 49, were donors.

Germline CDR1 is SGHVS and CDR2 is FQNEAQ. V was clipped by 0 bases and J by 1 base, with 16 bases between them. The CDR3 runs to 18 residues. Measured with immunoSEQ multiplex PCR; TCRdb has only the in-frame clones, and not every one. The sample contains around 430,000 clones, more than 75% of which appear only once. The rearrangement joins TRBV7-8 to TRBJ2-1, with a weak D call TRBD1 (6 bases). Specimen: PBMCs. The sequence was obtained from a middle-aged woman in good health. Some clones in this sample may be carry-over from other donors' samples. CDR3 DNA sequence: TGTGCCAGCAGCTTAGCGGGACGCGTAACAGGGTCCTACAATGAGCAGTTCTTC. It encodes CASSLAGRVTGSYNEQFF. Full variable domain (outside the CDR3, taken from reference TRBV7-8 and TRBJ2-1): GAGVSQSPRYKVAKRGQDVALRCDPISGHVSLFWYQQALGQGPEFLTYFQNEAQLDKSGLPSDRFFAERPEGSVSTLKIQRTQQEDSAVYLCASSLAGRVTGSYNEQFFGPGTRLTVL.